This T cell receptor (beta chain) was retrieved from a study of cytomegalovirus exposure and HLA in healthy donors. Germline V gene data show CDR1 as MDHEN and CDR2 as SYDVKM. V was trimmed by 5 bases and J by 4 bases, leaving 15 bases between them. The CDR3 loop spans 14 amino acids. Healthy people donating bone marrow made up the donors. Primers included in the PCR were 60 Vbeta and 13 Jbeta primers. Sequenced by immunoSEQ multiplex PCR; TCRdb stores in-frame clones only, minus some. The profile shows roughly 130,000 clones, approximately 65% of them singletons. Remarks on this clone: Antigen unknown.

Whole-study results and caveats: Among the CMV-associated chains, a few were confirmed in vitro as specific for CMV antigens. Donors belonging to an Asian-associated ancestry cluster reportedly showed fewer N-insertions in productive TCRs than the 666-donor mean, according to what a later analysis found. Common viral pathogens seemed to be connected with several of the most significant clusters, according to a later analysis.

The sequence derives from a man between 18 and 29 years old in good health and CMV-seronegative. What was sequenced was PBMCs. The chain combines TRBV28 with TRBJ2-7; D gene uncertain. The CDR3 bases are TGTGCCAGCAGTCCCCGCGCCGGGTTATACGAGCAGTACTTC. Its translation: CASSPRAGLYEQYF.